The entry below gives a single T cell receptor beta chain sequence along with its context. Its antigen remains unknown. This entry belongs to a study of OX40 agonist ivuxolimab in advanced cancers. On the study more broadly: Ivuxolimab was administered intravenously to patients at 0.01 to 10 mg/kg every 2 weeks.

Blood was sampled at baseline, cycle 4 day 1, and cycle 7 day 1. Study-level findings and limits: Also showing low normalized T-cell clonal expansion were some of the nonresponders.

The CDR3 is 12 residues long. CDR1 is SNHLY and CDR2 is FYNNEI in the germline V gene. V was trimmed by 2 bases and J by 5 bases, leaving 6 bases between them. The data were produced by immunoSEQ multiplex PCR, yet TCRdb's version contains in-frame clones alone and is incomplete. The sample carries 97,000 or so clones, around 87% recorded once. The V call is TRBV2, the J call TRBJ2-5; no definite D call. The specimen was CD4+ or CD8+ T cells sorted from blood, collected in a trial of the OX40 agonist ivuxolimab. The source of this sequence is an adult with an advanced solid tumor such as melanoma, head and neck, liver or kidney cancer. The CDR3 protein is CASSELGETQYF. CDR3 coding DNA: TGTGCCAGCAGTGAACTCGGGGAGACCCAGTACTTC.